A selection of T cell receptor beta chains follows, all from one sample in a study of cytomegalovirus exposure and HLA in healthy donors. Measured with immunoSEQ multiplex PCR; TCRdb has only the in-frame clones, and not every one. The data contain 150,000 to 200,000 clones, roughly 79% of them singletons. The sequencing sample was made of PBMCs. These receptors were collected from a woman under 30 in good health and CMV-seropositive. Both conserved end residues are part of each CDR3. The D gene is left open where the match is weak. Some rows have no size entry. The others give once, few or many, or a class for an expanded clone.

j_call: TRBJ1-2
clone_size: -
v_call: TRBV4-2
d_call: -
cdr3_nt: TGTGCCAGCAGCCAAGATAGGTACAGGAGTGGCTACACCTTC
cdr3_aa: CASSQDRYRSGYTF

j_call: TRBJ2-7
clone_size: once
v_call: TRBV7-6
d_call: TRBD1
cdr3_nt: TGTGCCAGCAGCTTAGGTGGGCAGGGGGATTACGAGCAGTACTTC
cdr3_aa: CASSLGGQGDYEQYF

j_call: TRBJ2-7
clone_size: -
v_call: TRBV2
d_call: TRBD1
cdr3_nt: TGTGCCAGCTGGGACAGGTCGTCTACCGAGCAGTACTTC
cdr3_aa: CASWDRSSTEQYF

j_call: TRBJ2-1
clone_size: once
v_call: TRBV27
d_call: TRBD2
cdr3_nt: TGTGCCAGCAGTTTATCCTCCCTAGCGGGGGACAATGAGCAGTTCTTC
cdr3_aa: CASSLSSLAGDNEQFF

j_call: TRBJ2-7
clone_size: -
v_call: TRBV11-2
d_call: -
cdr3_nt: TGTGCCAGCAGCTTAGATGCAGGAGGGTGGCGCGAGCAGTACTTC
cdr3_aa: CASSLDAGGWREQYF

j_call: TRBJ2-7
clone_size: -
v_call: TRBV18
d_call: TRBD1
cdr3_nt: TGTGCCAGCTCAGGTCAGGGGGCCCACGAGCAGTACTTC
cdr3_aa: CASSGQGAHEQYF

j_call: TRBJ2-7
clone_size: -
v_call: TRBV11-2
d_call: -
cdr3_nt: TGTGCCAGCAGCTTAGGGAGGGGTATCTTCTACGAGCAGTACTTC
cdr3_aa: CASSLGRGIFYEQYF

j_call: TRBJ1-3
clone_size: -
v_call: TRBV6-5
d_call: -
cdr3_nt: TGTGCCAGCAGTTACACACGGGACATTCGTGGAAACACCATATATTTT
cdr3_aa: CASSYTRDIRGNTIYF

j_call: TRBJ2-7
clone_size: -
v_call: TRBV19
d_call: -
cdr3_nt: TGTGCCAGTAGTAGTCGGGGTAGCGAGCAGTACTTC
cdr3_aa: CASSSRGSEQYF

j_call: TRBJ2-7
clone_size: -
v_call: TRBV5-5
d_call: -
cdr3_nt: TGTGCCAGCAGCTTGGCCGCGATTTACGAGCAGTACTTC
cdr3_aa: CASSLAAIYEQYF

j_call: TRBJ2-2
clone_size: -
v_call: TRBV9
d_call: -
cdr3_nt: TGTGCCAGCAGCAGATCCGGGACTCATAAAGACACCGGGGAGCTGTTTTTT
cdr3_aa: CASSRSGTHKDTGELFF

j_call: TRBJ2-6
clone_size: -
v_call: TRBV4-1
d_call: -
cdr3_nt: TGCGCCAGCAGCCAAGATCTCCCGGCACGGTTCTCTGGGGCCAACGGCCTGACTTTC
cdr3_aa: CASSQDLPARFSGANGLTF

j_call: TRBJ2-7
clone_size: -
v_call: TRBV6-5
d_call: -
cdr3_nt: TGTGCCAGCAGTTACGGCAGGGGGGAGTCGTACGAGCAGTACTTC
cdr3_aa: CASSYGRGESYEQYF

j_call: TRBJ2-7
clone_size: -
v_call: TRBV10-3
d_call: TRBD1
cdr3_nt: TGTGCCATCAGTGGGACGACAGGGACCTACGAGCAGTACTTC
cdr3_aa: CAISGTTGTYEQYF

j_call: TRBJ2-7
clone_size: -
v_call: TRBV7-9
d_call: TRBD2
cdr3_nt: TGTGCCAGCAGCTTAGCGGGACTAGCGGGGTACGAGCAGTACTTC
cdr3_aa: CASSLAGLAGYEQYF

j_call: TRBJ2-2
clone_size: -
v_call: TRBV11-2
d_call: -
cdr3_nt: TGTGCCAGCAGCTTAGTTTGGCAGGCCGGGGAGCTGTTTTTT
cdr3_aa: CASSLVWQAGELFF

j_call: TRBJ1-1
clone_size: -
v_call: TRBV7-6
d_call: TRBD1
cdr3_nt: TGTGCCAGCAGCTTAGACCGGACAGGGAGGACTGAAGCTTTCTTT
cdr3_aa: CASSLDRTGRTEAFF

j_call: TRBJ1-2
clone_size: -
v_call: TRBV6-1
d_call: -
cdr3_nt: TGTGCCAGCAGTGAAGCGTTTGTGGCCAGGGATATTGGCTACACCTTC
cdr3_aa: CASSEAFVARDIGYTF

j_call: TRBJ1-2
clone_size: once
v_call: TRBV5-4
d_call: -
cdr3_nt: TGTGCCAGCAGCTTAGACCCCGGAGGTGGCTACACCTTC
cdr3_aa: CASSLDPGGGYTF

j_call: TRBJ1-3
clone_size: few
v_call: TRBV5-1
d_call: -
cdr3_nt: TGCGCCAGCAGTATGGGCGTTGATACCTCTGGAAACACCATATATTTT
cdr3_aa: CASSMGVDTSGNTIYF

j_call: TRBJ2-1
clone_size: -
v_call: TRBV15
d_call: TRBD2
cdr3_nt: TGTGCCACCAGCAAGCTACGGGGGGGGTCCTACAATGAGCAGTTCTTC
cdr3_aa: CATSKLRGGSYNEQFF